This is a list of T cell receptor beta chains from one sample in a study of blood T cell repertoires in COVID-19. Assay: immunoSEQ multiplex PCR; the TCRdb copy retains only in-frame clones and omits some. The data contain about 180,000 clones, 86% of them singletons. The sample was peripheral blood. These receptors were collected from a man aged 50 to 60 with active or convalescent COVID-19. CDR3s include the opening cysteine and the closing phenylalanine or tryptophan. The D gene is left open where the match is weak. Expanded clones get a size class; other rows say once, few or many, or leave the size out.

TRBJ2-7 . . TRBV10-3 TGTGCCCTCTCCCCGGGCGGAGGATACGAGCAGTACTTC CALSPGGGYEQYF
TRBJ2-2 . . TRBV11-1 TGTGCCAGCAGCTGGTCGAACGGGGTCGGGGAGCTGTTTTTT CASSWSNGVGELFF
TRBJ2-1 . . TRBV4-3 TGCGCCAGCAGCCGAGTCGGCGGATCCTACAATGAGCAGTTCTTC CASSRVGGSYNEQFF
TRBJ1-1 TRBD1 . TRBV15 TGTGCCACCAGCCGAGGACAGGCCGACGGCGGGACTGAAGCTTTCTTT CATSRGQADGGTEAFF
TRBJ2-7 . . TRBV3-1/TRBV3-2 TGTGCCAGCAGCCAACTGGGTCAGGACTACGAGCAGTACTTC CASSQLGQDYEQYF
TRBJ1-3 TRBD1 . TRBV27 TGTGCCAGCAGAGACAGGGCGGGTGGAAACACCATATATTTT CASRDRAGGNTIYF
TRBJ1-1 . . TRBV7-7 TGTGCTAGCAGCCCGGCGGGGGGCACTGAAGCTTTCTTT CASSPAGGTEAFF
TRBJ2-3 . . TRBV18 TGTGCCAGCTCACCCCCTAGCACAGATACGCAGTATTTT CASSPPSTDTQYF
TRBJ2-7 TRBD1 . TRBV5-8 TGTGCCAGCAGCCGACGACAGGGCTACGAGCAGTACTTC CASSRRQGYEQYF
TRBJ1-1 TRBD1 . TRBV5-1 TGCGCCAGTAGACAGGGGACGAACACTGAAGCTTTCTTT CASRQGTNTEAFF
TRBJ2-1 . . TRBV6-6 TGTGCCAGCAGAACTATGATAGGAGGCTCCTACAATGAGCAGTTCTTC CASRTMIGGSYNEQFF
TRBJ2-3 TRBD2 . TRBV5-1 TGCGCCAGCAGCCTAGAGACTAGCGGTCTCACAGATACGCAGTATTTT CASSLETSGLTDTQYF
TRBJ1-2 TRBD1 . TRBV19 TGTGCCAGTAGTATGGACAGGGGAAACTATGGCTACACCTTC CASSMDRGNYGYTF
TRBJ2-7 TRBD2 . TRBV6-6 TGTGCCAGCAGTCAGACTAGCGGGAGGGCCGTACAGTACTTC CASSQTSGRAVQYF
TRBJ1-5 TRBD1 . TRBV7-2 TGTGCCAGCAGCTTAGGACAGGGTCAGCCCCAGCATTTT CASSLGQGQPQHF
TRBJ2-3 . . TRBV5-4 TGTGCCAGCAGCTGGGCCCTTAGCACAGATACGCAGTATTTT CASSWALSTDTQYF
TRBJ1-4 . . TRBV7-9 TGTGCCAGCAGCTTAGACAGGGTACAGAATGAAAAACTGTTTTTT CASSLDRVQNEKLFF
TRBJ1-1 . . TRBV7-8 TGTGCCAGCAGCTTAGTAGGGGGGGCGAACACTGAAGCTTTCTTT CASSLVGGANTEAFF
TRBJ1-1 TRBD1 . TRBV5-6 TGTGCCAGCAGCTTGTATCCGGGACAGGGGGCGAGGAACACTGAAGCTTTCTTT CASSLYPGQGARNTEAFF
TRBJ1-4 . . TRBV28 TGTGCCAGCAGCAACCTCGGGGGGACTAATGAAAAACTGTTTTTT CASSNLGGTNEKLFF
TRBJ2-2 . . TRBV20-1 TGCAGTGCTAGTCTTGGACAAAACACCGGGGAGCTGTTTTTT CSASLGQNTGELFF
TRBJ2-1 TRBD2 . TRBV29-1 TGCAGCGCCCGGGAGGGGGGCGGGGATGAGCAGTTCTTC CSAREGGGDEQFF
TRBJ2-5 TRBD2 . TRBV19 TGTGCCAGTAGTCCCCAGGGAGGGACTAGCGGGAGGGCCCAGTACTTC CASSPQGGTSGRAQYF
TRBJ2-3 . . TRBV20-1 TGCAGTGCTAGTTCCAGCGGGCCTAGCACAGATACGCAGTATTTT CSASSSGPSTDTQYF
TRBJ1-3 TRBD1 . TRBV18 TGTGCCAGCTCACCCTCCCAGGGGGCGGCTGGAAACACCATATATTTT CASSPSQGAAGNTIYF
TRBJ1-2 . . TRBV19 TGTGCCACCCTACGCTCTAACTATGGCTACACCTTC CATLRSNYGYTF
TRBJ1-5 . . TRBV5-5 TGTGCCAGCAGCTTGAGGATAGGGGATCAGCCCCAGCATTTT CASSLRIGDQPQHF
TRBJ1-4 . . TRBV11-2 TGTGCCAGCAGCTCACAGGGAGTTACGACTAATGAAAAACTGTTTTTT CASSSQGVTTNEKLFF
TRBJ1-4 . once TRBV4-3 TGCGCCAGCAGCCAATCCGGGACAAGGGAAAAACTGTTTTTT CASSQSGTREKLFF
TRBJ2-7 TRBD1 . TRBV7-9 TGTGCCAGCAGCTTAGCGGGGACAGTAAATTCCTACGAGCAGTACTTC CASSLAGTVNSYEQYF
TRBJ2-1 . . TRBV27 TGTGCCAGCAGTTTTATCAATGAGCAGTTCTTC CASSFINEQFF
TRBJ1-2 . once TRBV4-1 TGCGCCAGCAGCCAAGAAGAAAGGACTCGGACGGAGGGTGGCTACACCTTC CASSQEERTRTEGGYTF
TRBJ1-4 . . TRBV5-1 TGCGCCAGCAGCTTGGTCATAGCGGGAGCCGCAACTAATGAAAAACTGTTTTTT CASSLVIAGAATNEKLFF
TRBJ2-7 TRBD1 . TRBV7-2 TGTGCCAGCAGCCGACAGGGGCCCTACGAGCAGTACTTC CASSRQGPYEQYF
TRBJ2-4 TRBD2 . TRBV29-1 TGCAGCGTACGACTAGCTTTAGCCAAAAACATTCAGTACTTC CSVRLALAKNIQYF
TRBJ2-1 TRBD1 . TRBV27 TGTGCCAGCAGTCCGTGGGACAGGAGAAGACACAATGAGCAGTTCTTC CASSPWDRRRHNEQFF
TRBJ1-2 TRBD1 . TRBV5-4 TGTGCCAGCAGCTCGGACAGGGCTAACTATGGCTACACCTTC CASSSDRANYGYTF
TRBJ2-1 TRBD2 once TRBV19 TGTGCCAGTAGTGTTAGCGGGAGATCCAATGAGCAGTTCTTC CASSVSGRSNEQFF
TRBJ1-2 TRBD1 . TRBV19 TGTGCCAGTAGTCATACCGGGACAGGGGACTTCTATGGCTACACCTTC CASSHTGTGDFYGYTF
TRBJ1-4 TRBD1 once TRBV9 TGTGCCAGCAGCGTATGGGGACAGGGGCATGAAAAACTGTTTTTT CASSVWGQGHEKLFF
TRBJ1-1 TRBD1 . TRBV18 TGTGCCAGCTCGTCGGACAGGGCAAACACTGAAGCTTTCTTT CASSSDRANTEAFF
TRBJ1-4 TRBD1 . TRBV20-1 TGCAGTGCTAGTGGTCACCCCGGGACAGGGAACGAAAAACTGTTTTTT CSASGHPGTGNEKLFF
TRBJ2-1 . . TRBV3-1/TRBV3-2 TGTGCCAGCAGCCAAGCGCGGGCCGGGGGCAATGAGCAGTTCTTC CASSQARAGGNEQFF
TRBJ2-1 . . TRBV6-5 TGTGCCAGCAGTTACTCTGGCGGCTCCTACAATGAGCAGTTCTTC CASSYSGGSYNEQFF
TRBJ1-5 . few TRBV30 TGTGCCTGGAGCCAGGATTATAGCAATCAGCCCCAGCATTTT CAWSQDYSNQPQHF
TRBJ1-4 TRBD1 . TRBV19 TGTGCCAGTACGGGGACAGTTAATGAAAAACTGTTTTTT CASTGTVNEKLFF
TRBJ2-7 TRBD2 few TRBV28 TGTGCCAGCAGGCGGACTAGCGGGAAGCAGTACTTC CASRRTSGKQYF
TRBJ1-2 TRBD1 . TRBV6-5 TGTGCCAGCAGTCGCGGACAGGCCGGCGGCTATGGCTACACCTTC CASSRGQAGGYGYTF
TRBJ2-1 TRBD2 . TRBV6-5 TGTGCCAGCGGGAGGGAGTACAATGAGCAGTTCTTC CASGREYNEQFF
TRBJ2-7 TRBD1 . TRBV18 TGTGCCAGCTCATCACCGGGACAGGGGGCGTACGAGCAGTACTTC CASSSPGQGAYEQYF
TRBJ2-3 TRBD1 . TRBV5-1 TGCGCCAGCAGCCTCGGACAGGGCGGCACAGATACGCAGTATTTT CASSLGQGGTDTQYF
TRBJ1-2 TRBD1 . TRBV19 TGTGCCAGTACTACCCCCCCAGGGGGGCATGGCTACACCTTC CASTTPPGGHGYTF
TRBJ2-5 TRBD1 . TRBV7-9 TGTGCCAGCAGCTCCTTCGGACAGGGACGTGAAGAGACCCAGTACTTC CASSSFGQGREETQYF
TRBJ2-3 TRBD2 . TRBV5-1 TGCGCCAGCAGCTTGGGCCCGGGACTAGCTGTAGATACGCAGTATTTT CASSLGPGLAVDTQYF
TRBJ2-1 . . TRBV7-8 TGTGCCAGCAGCTTTGTCGGCGGAGGGTCCTACAATGAGCAGTTCTTC CASSFVGGGSYNEQFF
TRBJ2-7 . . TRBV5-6 TGTGCCAGCAGCTTTACAGGGTACGAGCAGTACTTC CASSFTGYEQYF
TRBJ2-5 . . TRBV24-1 TGTGCCACCAGTGATAAAGCAGAGACCCAGTACTTC CATSDKAETQYF
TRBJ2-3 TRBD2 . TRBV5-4 TGTGCCAGCAGCCCCGGGGGGGGGCGGGATACGCAGTATTTT CASSPGGGRDTQYF
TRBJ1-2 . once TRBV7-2 TGTGCCAGCAGCTTAGACACCGGGACACCTGAAGGCTACACCTTC CASSLDTGTPEGYTF
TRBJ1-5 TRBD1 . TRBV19 TGTGCCAGTAGTATCTCGGGACAGGGGAGCAATCAGCCCCAGCATTTT CASSISGQGSNQPQHF